These T cell receptor beta chains were read from a single sample in a study of cytotoxic CD8 clonotypes in ibrutinib-treated CLL. The repertoire was sequenced with immunoSEQ multiplex PCR; TCRdb's copy has only in-frame clones and lacks some. The repertoire holds over 100,000 clones, 80% to 90% seen once, with roughly 2% in the top ten. Sequenced material: PBMCs, taken after 24 months of ibrutinib treatment. Receptor source: a human donor with chronic lymphocytic leukemia. Each CDR3 is given with its conserved first and last residue. D genes are given only for firm matches. Clone sizes are given selectively: once, few, many, or a class where the clone is expanded.

j_call | v_call | clone_size | d_call | cdr3_nt | cdr3_aa
TRBJ2-7 | TRBV5-1 | - | - | TGCGCCAGCATCCCAGAGGGGGGGAGCTCCTACGAGCAGTACTTC | CASIPEGGSSYEQYF
TRBJ2-1 | TRBV4-1 | - | - | TGCGCCAGCAGCCGTGAAACAGGGCCATGGGAGGATGAGCAGTTCTTC | CASSRETGPWEDEQFF
TRBJ2-7 | TRBV6-1 | - | - | TGTGCCAGCAGTGGAGGCAGCCTCTCCTACGAGCAGTACTTC | CASSGGSLSYEQYF
TRBJ2-7 | TRBV29-1 | once | - | TGCAGCGTTGCCTCCGGGACAATCTACGAGCAGTACTTC | CSVASGTIYEQYF
TRBJ1-1 | TRBV4-1 | once | - | TGCGCCAGCAGCCAAGAAATGGGACCCGCTGAAGCTTTCTTT | CASSQEMGPAEAFF
TRBJ1-1 | TRBV29-1 | - | TRBD1 | TGCAGCGTTGGGGGACAGTTGAACACTGAAGCTTTCTTT | CSVGGQLNTEAFF
TRBJ2-7 | TRBV11-2 | - | TRBD1 | TGTGCCAGCGGTACCGGGACAGGGGGCGTGAAGCAGTACTTC | CASGTGTGGVKQYF
TRBJ2-3 | TRBV9 | - | TRBD1 | TGTGCCAGCAGCCTCCAGGGGGTAGATACGCAGTATTTT | CASSLQGVDTQYF
TRBJ2-7 | TRBV7-2 | - | TRBD2 | TGTGCCAGCAGCCCCAACAGCGGGGGGGGGTACGAGCAGTACTTC | CASSPNSGGGYEQYF
TRBJ2-1 | TRBV7-2 | - | TRBD1 | TGTGCCAGCAGCTTAGGGGCAGGGGGCATTCGGATCGGTGAGCAGTTCTTC | CASSLGAGGIRIGEQFF
TRBJ2-2 | TRBV11-3 | - | TRBD2 | TGTGCCAGCAGCTTGGGCGGGAGAGGGACCGGGGAGCTGTTTTTT | CASSLGGRGTGELFF
TRBJ1-1 | TRBV7-9 | - | - | TGTGCCAGCAGCTCATCGGGGGTGCCGAACACTGAAGCTTTCTTT | CASSSSGVPNTEAFF
TRBJ2-4 | TRBV19 | once | - | TGTGCCAGTAGTATAAGGGAAAACATTCAGTACTTC | CASSIRENIQYF
TRBJ2-7 | TRBV29-1 | - | - | TGCAGCGTCCGTCGTCAGGGGAGGGAGGCCTACGAGCAGTACTTC | CSVRRQGREAYEQYF
TRBJ2-2 | TRBV19 | once | TRBD2 | TGTGCCAGTAGTATCGGACTAGCGGGCTTGGCAAACACCGGGGAGCTGTTTTTT | CASSIGLAGLANTGELFF
TRBJ1-5 | TRBV28 | - | TRBD1 | TGTGCCAGCAGTTTTATAGGGGGCGGGAGGCAGCCCCAGCATTTT | CASSFIGGGRQPQHF